The entry below describes one T cell receptor beta chain. This sample was included in a study of T cell changes during pregnancy in multiple sclerosis. Assay: immunoSEQ multiplex PCR; the TCRdb copy retains only in-frame clones and omits some. The sample yields 45,000 to 50,000 clones, roughly 94% seen once. The CDR3 length is 14 residues. Trimming removed 5 bases from V and 1 base from J, with 12 bases in between. Germline assignment: CDR1 MNHEY and CDR2 SMNVEV (reference sequence). The receptor was derived from a female donor with multiple sclerosis, enrolled in a pregnancy study. The chain recombines TRBV27 with TRBJ2-7; D may be TRBD1 (5 bases). The specimen was CD8+ T cells from peripheral blood mononuclear cells, collected before pregnancy. The CDR3 sequence is CASSPGRVSYEQYF. The CDR3, as DNA: TGTGCCAGCAGTCCGGGCAGGGTATCCTACGAGCAGTACTTC.